This TCR beta chain is from a study of blood T cell repertoires in COVID-19. As for the study in general: Collection of acute and convalescent COVID-19 samples took place in the United States, Italy and Spain. T cells, B-cell-depleted T cells, or PBMCs supplied cDNA or gDNA.

This CDR3 contains 11 residues. Germline V gives CDR1 SQVTM, CDR2 ANQGSEA. V lost 3 bases to trimming and J lost 8 bases, with 11 bases between them. In the source study's methods: Using reference gene primer amplification, nucleated cell counts were estimated. Using immunoSEQ multiplex PCR, the repertoire was profiled, and TCRdb retains in-frame clones only, with some absent. V and J calls and clone size are as listed in that table; D and trimming were resolved from the DNA. The sample holds about 66,000 clones, about 90% seen once. The sample consisted of peripheral blood. The V and J genes are TRBV29-1 and TRBJ2-7; D gene unclear. The clonotype originates from a human donor in a cohort sampled during active COVID-19. This CDR3 is CSVDRGNKQYF. CDR3 bases: TGCAGCGTTGATAGAGGTAATAAGCAGTACTTC.